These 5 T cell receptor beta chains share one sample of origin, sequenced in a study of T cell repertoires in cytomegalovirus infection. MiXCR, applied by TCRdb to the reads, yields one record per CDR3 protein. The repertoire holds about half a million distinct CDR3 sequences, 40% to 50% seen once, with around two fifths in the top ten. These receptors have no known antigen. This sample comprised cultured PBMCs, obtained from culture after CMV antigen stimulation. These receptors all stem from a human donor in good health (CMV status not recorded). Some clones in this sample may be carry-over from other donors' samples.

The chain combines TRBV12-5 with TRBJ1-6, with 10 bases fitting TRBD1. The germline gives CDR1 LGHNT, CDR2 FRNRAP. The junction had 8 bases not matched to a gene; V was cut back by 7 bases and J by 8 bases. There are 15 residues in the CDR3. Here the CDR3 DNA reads TGTGCTAGTGCCTCGACAGGGGGCGAGGATTCACCCCTCCACTTT. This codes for CASASTGGEDSPLHF.

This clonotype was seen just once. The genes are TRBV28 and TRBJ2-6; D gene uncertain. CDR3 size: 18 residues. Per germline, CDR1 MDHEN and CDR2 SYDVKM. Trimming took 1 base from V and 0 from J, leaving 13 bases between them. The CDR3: CASSLYGVKLSGANVLTF. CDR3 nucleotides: TGTGCCAGCAGTTTATACGGAGTGAAACTCTCTGGGGCCAACGTCCTGACTTTC.

This CDR3 reads CASSLGAGGSTDTQYF. CDR3 nucleotides: TGTGCCAGCAGCCTCGGAGCGGGGGGCAGCACAGATACGCAGTATTTT. The J gene is TRBJ2-3, the V gene TRBV7-2; 9 nucleotides match TRBD2. The CDR3 runs 16 residues. J was trimmed by 0 bases and V by 5 bases; bases with no gene match: 6. Germline V CDR1 and CDR2: SGHTA, FQGNSA.

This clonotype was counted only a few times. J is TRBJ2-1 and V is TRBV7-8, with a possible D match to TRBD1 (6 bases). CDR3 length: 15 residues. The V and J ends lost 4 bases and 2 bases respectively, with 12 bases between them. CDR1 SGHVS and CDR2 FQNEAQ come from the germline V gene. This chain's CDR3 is CASSSTGHPYNEQFF. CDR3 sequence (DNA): TGTGCCAGCAGCTCTACAGGGCACCCCTACAATGAGCAGTTCTTC.

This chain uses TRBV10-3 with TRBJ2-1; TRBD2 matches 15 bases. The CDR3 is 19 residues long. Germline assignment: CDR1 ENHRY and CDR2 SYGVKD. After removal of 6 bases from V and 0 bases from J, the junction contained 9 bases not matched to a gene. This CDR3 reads CAIRGLAGGRDSSYNEQFF. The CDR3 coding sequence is TGTGCCATCAGGGGACTAGCGGGAGGTCGAGATAGCTCCTACAATGAGCAGTTCTTC.